What follows is one T cell receptor (beta chain) and its context. The data derive from a study of cytomegalovirus exposure and HLA in healthy donors. The PCR had 60 Vbeta and 13 Jbeta primers. Sequenced by immunoSEQ multiplex PCR; TCRdb stores in-frame clones only, minus some. Of under 80,000 clones detected, roughly 76% appear once; the ten largest clones hold about 7%. V was clipped by 4 bases and J by 0 bases; unmatched bases: 4. The CDR3 runs to 15 residues. CDR1 and CDR2 from the germline V gene are SGDLS and YYNGEE. Sequencing was done on a sample of PBMCs. This receptor was identified in a woman aged 35 to 49 in good health and CMV-seronegative. The rearrangement links TRBV9 to TRBJ2-1, with TRBD2 matching over 7 bases. CDR3: CASSPSGLSYNEQFF. DNA of the CDR3: TGTGCCAGCAGCCCTAGCGGTCTCTCCTACAATGAGCAGTTCTTC.